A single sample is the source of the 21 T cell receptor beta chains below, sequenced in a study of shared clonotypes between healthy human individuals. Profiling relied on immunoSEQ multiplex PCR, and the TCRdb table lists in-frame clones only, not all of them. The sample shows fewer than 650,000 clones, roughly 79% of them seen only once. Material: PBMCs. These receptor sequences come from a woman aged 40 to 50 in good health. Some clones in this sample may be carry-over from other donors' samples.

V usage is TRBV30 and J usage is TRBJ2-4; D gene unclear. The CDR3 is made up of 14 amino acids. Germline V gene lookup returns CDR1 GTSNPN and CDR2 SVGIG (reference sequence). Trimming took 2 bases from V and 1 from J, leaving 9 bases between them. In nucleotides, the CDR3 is TGTGCCTGGAGTCGTAGGGCCGCCAAAAACATTCAGTACTTC. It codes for CAWSRRAAKNIQYF.

The CDR3 DNA reads TGTGCCAGCTCACCATCCGGACTAGCGGAGGTCCTTGGGACCCAGTACTTC. Its protein is CASSPSGLAEVLGTQYF. This chain joins TRBV18 and TRBJ2-5, with TRBD2 matching over 10 bases. V was pared by 2 bases and J by 7 bases, with 13 bases of the junction left unmatched. Germline V gives CDR1 KGHSH, CDR2 LQKENI. The CDR3 covers 17 residues.

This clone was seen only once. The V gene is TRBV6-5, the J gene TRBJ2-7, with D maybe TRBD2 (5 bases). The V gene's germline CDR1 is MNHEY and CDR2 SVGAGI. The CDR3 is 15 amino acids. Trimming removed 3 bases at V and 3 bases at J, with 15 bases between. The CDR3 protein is CASSYRQAARYEQYF. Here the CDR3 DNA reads TGTGCCAGCAGTTATCGGCAAGCGGCCCGCTACGAGCAGTACTTC.

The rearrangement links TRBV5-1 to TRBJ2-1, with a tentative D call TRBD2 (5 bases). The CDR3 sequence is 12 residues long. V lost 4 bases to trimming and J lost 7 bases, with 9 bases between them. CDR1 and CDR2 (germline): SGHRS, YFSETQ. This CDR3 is CASSTQRNEQFF. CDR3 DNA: TGCGCCAGCAGCACCCAGCGGAATGAGCAGTTCTTC.

The chain's CDR3 is CASSSTGAGELFF. In DNA, the CDR3 is TGTGCCAGCAGCTCCACAGGGGCCGGGGAGCTGTTTTTT. The rearrangement links TRBV7-7 to TRBJ2-2; TRBD1 matches 7 bases. CDR3 size: 13 residues. V was clipped by 4 bases and J by 6 bases; unmatched bases: 2. Germline V lookup: CDR1 SSHAT, CDR2 FNYEAQ (reference sequence).

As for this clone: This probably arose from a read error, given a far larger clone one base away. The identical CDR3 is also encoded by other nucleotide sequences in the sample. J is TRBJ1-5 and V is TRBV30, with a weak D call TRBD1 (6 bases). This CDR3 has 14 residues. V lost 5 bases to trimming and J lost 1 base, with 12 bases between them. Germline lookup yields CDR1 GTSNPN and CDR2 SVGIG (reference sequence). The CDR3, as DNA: TGTGCCTGGCCTCCGGGACACAGCAATCAGCCCCAGCATTTT. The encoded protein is CAWPPGHSNQPQHF.

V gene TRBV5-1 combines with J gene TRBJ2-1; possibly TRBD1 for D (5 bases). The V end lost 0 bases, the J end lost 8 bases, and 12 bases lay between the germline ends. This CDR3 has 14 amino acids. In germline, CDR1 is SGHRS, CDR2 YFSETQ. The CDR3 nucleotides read TGCGCCAGCAGCTTGGGACAGTTAATGGATGAGCAGTTCTTC. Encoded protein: CASSLGQLMDEQFF.

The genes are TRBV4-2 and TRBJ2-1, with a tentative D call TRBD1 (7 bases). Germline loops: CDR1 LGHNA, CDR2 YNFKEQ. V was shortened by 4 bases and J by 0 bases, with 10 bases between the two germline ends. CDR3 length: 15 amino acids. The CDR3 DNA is TGTGCCAGCAGCCGGCAGGGGGGCTCCTACAATGAGCAGTTCTTC. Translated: CASSRQGGSYNEQFF.

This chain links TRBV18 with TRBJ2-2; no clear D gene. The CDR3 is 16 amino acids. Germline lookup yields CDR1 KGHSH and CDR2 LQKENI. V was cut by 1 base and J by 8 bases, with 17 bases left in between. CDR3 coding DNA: TGTGCCAGCTCACCACAAATGAGTACCAAATCAGGGGAGCTGTTTTTT. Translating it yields CASSPQMSTKSGELFF.

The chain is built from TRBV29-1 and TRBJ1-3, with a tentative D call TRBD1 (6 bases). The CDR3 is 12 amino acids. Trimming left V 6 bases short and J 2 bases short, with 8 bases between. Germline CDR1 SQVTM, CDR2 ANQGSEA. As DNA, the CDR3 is TGCAGCGTGGGGGGGCCTGGAAACACCATATATTTT. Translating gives CSVGGPGNTIYF.

The CDR3 here is CASSGGSGLGEQYF. The CDR3 nucleotides are TGTGCCAGCAGTGGGGGTAGCGGCTTGGGCGAGCAGTACTTC. The chain employs TRBV6-1 and TRBJ2-7, with D possibly TRBD2 on 6 matching bases. This CDR3 region has 14 residues. Trimming removed 4 bases at V and 6 bases at J, with 16 bases between. The V gene's germline CDR1 is MNHNS and CDR2 SASEGT.

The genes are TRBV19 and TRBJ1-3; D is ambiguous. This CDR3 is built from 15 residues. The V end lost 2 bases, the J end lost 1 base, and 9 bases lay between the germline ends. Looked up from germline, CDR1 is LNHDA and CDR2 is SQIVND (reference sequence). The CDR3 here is CASSIIDGSGNTIYF. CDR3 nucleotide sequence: TGTGCCAGTAGTATAATAGATGGATCTGGAAACACCATATATTTT.

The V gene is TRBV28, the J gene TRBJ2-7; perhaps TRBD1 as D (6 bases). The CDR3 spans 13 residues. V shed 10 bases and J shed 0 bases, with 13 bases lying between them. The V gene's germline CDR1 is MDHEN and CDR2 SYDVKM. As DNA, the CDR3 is TGTGCCACCACGACAGGAAGCTCCTACGAGCAGTACTTC. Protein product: CATTTGSSYEQYF.

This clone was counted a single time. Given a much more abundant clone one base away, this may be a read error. CDR3: CAWRGGNTEAFF. The CDR3 coding sequence is TGTGCCTGGAGGGGTGGGAACACTGAAGCTTTCTTT. The chain carries TRBV28 and TRBJ1-1; D possibly corresponds to TRBD1 (5 bases). The germline CDR1 and CDR2 sequences are MDHEN and SYDVKM. Trimming took off 11 bases at V and 1 base at J, with 11 bases between the two ends. There are 12 residues in the CDR3.

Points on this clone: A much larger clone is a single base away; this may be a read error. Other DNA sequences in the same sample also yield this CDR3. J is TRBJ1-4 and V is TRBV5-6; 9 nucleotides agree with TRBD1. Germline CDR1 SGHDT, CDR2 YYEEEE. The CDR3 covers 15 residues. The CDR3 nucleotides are TGTGCCAGCAGCACGGACAGGGGAATTCGTGAAAAGCTGTTTTTT. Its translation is CASSTDRGIREKLFF.

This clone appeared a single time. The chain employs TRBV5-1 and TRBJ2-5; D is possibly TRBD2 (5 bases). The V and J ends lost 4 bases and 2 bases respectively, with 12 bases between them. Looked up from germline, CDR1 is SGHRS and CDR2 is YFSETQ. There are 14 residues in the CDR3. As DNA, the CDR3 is TGCGCCAGCAGCACTGAGCGGCAGCAAGAGACCCAGTACTTC. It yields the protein CASSTERQQETQYF.

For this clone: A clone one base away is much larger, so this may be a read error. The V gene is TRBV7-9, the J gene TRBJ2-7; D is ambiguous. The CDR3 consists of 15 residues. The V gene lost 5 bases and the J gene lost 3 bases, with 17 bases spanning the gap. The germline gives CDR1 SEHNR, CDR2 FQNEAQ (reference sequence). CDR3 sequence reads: CASSQDSQWGYEQYF. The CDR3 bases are TGTGCCAGCAGCCAAGATTCCCAGTGGGGCTACGAGCAGTACTTC.

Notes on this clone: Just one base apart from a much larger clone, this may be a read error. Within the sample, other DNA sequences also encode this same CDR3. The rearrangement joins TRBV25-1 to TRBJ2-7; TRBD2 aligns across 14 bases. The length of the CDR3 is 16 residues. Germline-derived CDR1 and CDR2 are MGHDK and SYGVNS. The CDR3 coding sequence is TGTGCCAGCAGTGAGCCGGGACTAGCGGGAGTCCACGAGCAATACTTC. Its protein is CASSEPGLAGVHEQYF.

This CDR3 reads CASRRGRSYEQYF. The CDR3 DNA reads as TGTGCCAGCAGGCGGGGCAGGTCCTACGAGCAGTACTTC. The chain employs TRBV28 and TRBJ2-7; D might be TRBD2 (6 bases). This CDR3 has 13 amino acids. The V end lost 6 bases, the J end lost 1 base, and 10 bases lay between the germline ends. CDR1 MDHEN and CDR2 SYDVKM come from the germline V gene.

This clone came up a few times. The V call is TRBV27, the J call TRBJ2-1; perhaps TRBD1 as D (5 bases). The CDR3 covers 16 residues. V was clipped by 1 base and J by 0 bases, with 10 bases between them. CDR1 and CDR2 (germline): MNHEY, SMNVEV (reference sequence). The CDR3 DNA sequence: TGTGCCAGCAGTTTATTCAGGCAGGGCTCCTACAATGAGCAGTTCTTC. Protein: CASSLFRQGSYNEQFF.

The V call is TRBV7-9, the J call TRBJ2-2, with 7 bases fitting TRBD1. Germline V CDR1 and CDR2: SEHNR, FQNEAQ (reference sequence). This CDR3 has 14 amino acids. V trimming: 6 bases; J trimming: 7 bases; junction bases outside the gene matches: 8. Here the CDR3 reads CASRPTGRNGELFF. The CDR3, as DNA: TGTGCCAGCAGACCGACAGGGCGGAACGGGGAGCTGTTTTTT.